Presented here are 17 T cell receptor beta chains from one specimen sequenced in a study of T cell repertoires in cytomegalovirus infection. Antigen specificity for these receptors is unknown. TCRdb independently ran MiXCR on the reads; one entry per CDR3 protein. The sample holds approximately 990,000 distinct CDR3 sequences; around 29% are singletons and the top ten take around 15%. The sequences come from cultured CD8+ T cells from PBMCs, collected from culture after CMV antigen stimulation. Source of these receptors: a human donor in good health (CMV status not recorded). Some clones in this sample may be carry-over from other donors' samples.

CDR3 in DNA: TGTGCCAGCAGCCAAGATTGGGGGGGAGGGTGGACTGAAGCTTTCTTT. This gives the protein CASSQDWGGGWTEAFF. The chain uses TRBV14 and TRBJ1-1, with D perhaps matching TRBD1 (5 bases). V lost 0 bases and J 5 bases, leaving 16 bases between the germline ends. This CDR3 is 16 amino acids long. Germline V CDR1 and CDR2: SGHDN, FVKESK.

Worth noting for this clonotype: One junction end does not reproduce the germline sequence, and a read error may be involved. CDR3: CANSFKQLSSTDTQYF. The DNA of the CDR3 is TGTGCCAACAGCTTTAAGCAGCTTTCTAGCACAGATACGCAGTATTTT. The chain has TRBV7-9 and TRBJ2-3; D unresolved. This CDR3 spans 16 amino acids. Germline V gene data show CDR1 as SEHNR and CDR2 as FQNEAQ (reference sequence).

This clonotype was recorded many times. The chain combines TRBV28 with TRBJ1-4, with unresolved D. The CDR3 totals 14 residues. Trimming took 3 bases from V and 5 from J, leaving 10 bases between them. Germline CDR1 reads MDHEN; CDR2 reads SYDVKM. Here the CDR3 reads CASSFFSDNEKLFF. CDR3 nucleotides: TGTGCCAGCAGTTTTTTCTCGGACAATGAAAAACTGTTTTTT.

This clonotype was picked up a small number of times. This chain links TRBV6-6 with TRBJ2-1; tentatively, D is TRBD2 (6 bases). Germline CDR1 and CDR2: MNHNY and SVGAGI (reference sequence). There are 15 residues in the CDR3. Trimming shortened V by 7 bases and J by 7 bases, and 20 bases separated the two germline ends. The CDR3: CASINGGTWPNEQFF. The DNA for the CDR3 is TGTGCCAGCATTAACGGAGGGACGTGGCCTAATGAGCAGTTCTTC.

This clonotype was observed a few times. The rearrangement links TRBV6-2 or TRBV6-3 to TRBJ2-5; D is ambiguous. The germline V gene has CDR1 MNHEY and CDR2 SVGEGT. This CDR3 is 16 amino acids long. V lost 4 bases and J lost 4, with 19 bases in between. The DNA for the CDR3 is TGTGCCAGCAGTTCACCGTTCTCCGACACGGCAGAGACCCAGTACTTC. Amino acid sequence: CASSSPFSDTAETQYF.

The chain uses TRBV4-1 and TRBJ2-7; D might be TRBD1 (6 bases). Germline assignment: CDR1 MGHRA and CDR2 YSYEKL. CDR3 length equals 15 residues. V was pared by 0 bases and J by 1 base, with 10 bases between. CDR3 in amino acids: CASSQDYRESYEQYF. The CDR3, as DNA: TGCGCCAGCAGCCAAGATTACAGGGAATCCTACGAGCAGTACTTC.

The chain combines TRBV5-1 with TRBJ2-1; perhaps TRBD2 as D (7 bases). Germline-derived CDR1 and CDR2 are SGHRS and YFSETQ. CDR3 length: 13 amino acids. V lost 5 bases and J lost 7, with 13 bases in between. The CDR3 DNA follows: TGCGCCAGCAGAGGGGGGGGCGAGAATGAGCAGTTCTTC. It is translated as CASRGGGENEQFF. Drawing the rest from reference TRBV5-1 and TRBJ2-1, the complete variable domain is KAGVTQTPRYLIKTRGQQVTLSCSPISGHRSVSWYQQTPGQGLQFLFEYFSETQRNKGNFPGRFSGRQFSNSRSEMNVSTLELGDSALYLCASRGGGENEQFFGPGTRLTVL.

This chain uses TRBV29-1 with TRBJ2-2; TRBD1 or TRBD2 may be the D gene (5 bases each). CDR3 length equals 15 residues. Trimming stripped 0 bases from V and 4 bases from J, with 12 bases between. CDR1 SQVTM and CDR2 ANQGSEA come from the germline V gene. The CDR3 sequence: CSVEDLGAGTGELFF. The CDR3 bases are TGCAGCGTTGAAGACTTAGGGGCGGGCACCGGGGAGCTGTTTTTT.

This chain connects TRBV3-1 to TRBJ2-2; D is undetermined. CDR1 and CDR2 (germline): LGHDT, YNNKEL (reference sequence). V lost 3 bases and J 5 bases, leaving 7 bases between the germline ends. The CDR3 has 13 amino acids. In nucleotides, the CDR3 is TGTGCCAGCAGCCACATACCAACCGGGGAGCTGTTTTTT. As protein: CASSHIPTGELFF.

This rearrangement joins TRBV28 to TRBJ2-7; unclear D gene. The germline V gene has CDR1 MDHEN and CDR2 SYDVKM. The CDR3 spans 14 residues. V was clipped by 1 base and J by 2 bases, with 9 bases between them. The CDR3 sequence is CASSLYGNAYEQYV. The CDR3 nucleotides are TGTGCCAGCAGTTTATACGGAAACGCCTACGAGCAGTACGTC.

The V gene is TRBV7-9, the J gene TRBJ2-1, with 7 bases matching TRBD1. V was clipped by 5 bases and J by 10 bases; unmatched bases: 11. The length of the CDR3 is 14 residues. Germline V lookup: CDR1 SEHNR, CDR2 FQNEAQ (reference sequence). DNA for the CDR3: TGTGCCAGCAGCGGACAGGCCGGTACCTACGAGCAGTTCTTC. This codes for CASSGQAGTYEQFF.

This clonotype was detected only a few times. CDR3 region: CASSIRDRRNEKLFF. CDR3 nucleotides: TGTGCCAGCAGCATCCGGGACAGGAGGAATGAAAAACTGTTTTTT. The V and J genes are TRBV7-9 and TRBJ1-4; TRBD1 matches at 8 bases. The V segment lost 5 bases and the J segment 5 bases; nucleotides outside the gene matches: 7. Germline V gene data show CDR1 as SEHNR and CDR2 as FQNEAQ (reference sequence). CDR3 length equals 15 residues.

In regard to this clonotype: One junction end disagrees with the germline gene, perhaps due to a read error. V gene TRBV4-1 combines with J gene TRBJ2-1, with TRBD2 identical over 7 bases. The CDR3 contains 16 residues. Germline V gene lookup returns CDR1 MGHRA and CDR2 YSYEKL. The CDR3 region has the DNA TGTGCCAGCAGCCAAGATGGCGGGGGAGAACCCTTAGAGCAGTTCTTC. This codes for CASSQDGGGEPLEQFF.

The rearrangement uses TRBV25-1 and TRBJ1-3; possible D gene TRBD1, 5 bases. V lost 2 bases, J lost 1 base, and 12 bases lay in between. CDR1 is MGHDK, CDR2 SYGVNS, per germline. This CDR3 region has 16 residues. The CDR3 loop reads CASSEGGGMSGNTIYF. CDR3 nucleotide sequence: TGTGCCAGCAGTGAAGGCGGGGGAATGTCTGGAAACACCATATATTTT.

V gene TRBV10-3 combines with J gene TRBJ2-4; 10 nucleotides align to TRBD1. This CDR3 region has 19 residues. V was pared by 3 bases and J by 0 bases, with 11 bases of the junction left unmatched. CDR1 ENHRY and CDR2 SYGVKD come from the germline V gene. The CDR3 region is CAISEQPGQGSIAKNIQYF. CDR3 in DNA: TGTGCCATCAGTGAACAACCGGGACAGGGGTCTATAGCCAAAAACATTCAGTACTTC.

This clonotype was detected a few times. The gene calls are TRBV2 and TRBJ2-1; weak D call: TRBD1 (6 bases). From germline, CDR1 is SNHLY and CDR2 FYNNEI. V lost 1 base to trimming and J lost 8 bases, with 9 bases between them. CDR3 length: 13 amino acids. This CDR3 reads CASSEGRGYEQFF. The DNA of the CDR3 is TGTGCCAGCAGTGAAGGCAGGGGCTATGAGCAGTTCTTC.

The chain links TRBV4-1 to TRBJ2-7; D not resolved. Germline CDR1 MGHRA, CDR2 YSYEKL. This CDR3 contains 16 residues. V was cut by 0 bases and J by 5 bases, with 17 bases left in between. The CDR3 DNA is TGCGCCAGCAGCCAAGATCCGGAGATAGGGATAAACGAGCAGTACTTC. It is translated as CASSQDPEIGINEQYF.